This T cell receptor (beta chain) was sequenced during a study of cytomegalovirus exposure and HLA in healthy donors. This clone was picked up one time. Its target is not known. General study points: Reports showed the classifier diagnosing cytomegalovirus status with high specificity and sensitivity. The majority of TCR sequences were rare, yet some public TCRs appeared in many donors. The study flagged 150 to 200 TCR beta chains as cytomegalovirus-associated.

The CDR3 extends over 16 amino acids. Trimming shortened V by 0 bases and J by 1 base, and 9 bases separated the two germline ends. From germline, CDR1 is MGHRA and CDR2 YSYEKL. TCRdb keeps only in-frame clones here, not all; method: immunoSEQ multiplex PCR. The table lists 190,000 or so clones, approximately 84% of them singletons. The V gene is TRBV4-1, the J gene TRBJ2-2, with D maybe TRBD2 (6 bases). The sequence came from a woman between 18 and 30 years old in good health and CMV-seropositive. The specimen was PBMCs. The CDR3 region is CASSQESGVNTGELFF. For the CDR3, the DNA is TGCGCCAGCAGCCAAGAATCGGGGGTGAACACCGGGGAGCTGTTTTTT.